The 12 T cell receptor beta chains given below trace back to one sample, sequenced in a study of HIV-infected patients and healthy controls. The repertoire came from unfractionated whole blood and reflected all unsorted peripheral T cells. Reverse transcription used around 500 ng RNA and constant-region primers for alpha and beta. Alpha and beta chain libraries were made separately by chain-specific third strand synthesis with multiplexing indices. Each CDR3 protein is one row after TCRdb ran MiXCR on the 5' RACE reads. In the table there are about 9,600 distinct CDR3 sequences, about 5% of which are singletons. The source was blood, collected before antiretroviral therapy. The receptor set was obtained from an adult with HIV infection.

This clonotype was detected ten times or more. The J gene is TRBJ2-5, the V gene TRBV21-1; the table's D call, TRBD2, has no DNA check behind it. TRBV21-1 constitutes a pseudogene. This CDR3 spans 13 amino acids. The CDR3 DNA follows: TGTGCCAGCAGCAGGAGGGGCCAAGAGACCCAGTACTTC. It translates to CASSRRGQETQYF.

This clonotype came up many times. This chain joins TRBV6-6 and TRBJ2-2; a weak D match, TRBD1 (5 bases). Germline V CDR1 and CDR2: MNHNY, SVGAGI (reference sequence). The CDR3 extends over 15 amino acids. Trimming removed 6 bases from V and 7 bases from J, with 18 bases in between. CDR3 loop: CASSPPGLIDGELFF. CDR3 nucleotides: TGTGCCAGCAGCCCACCAGGGTTGATTGACGGGGAGCTGTTTTTT.

This clonotype was counted ten times or more. The V call is TRBV19, the J call TRBJ2-1; 11 positions match TRBD2. V lost 3 bases and J lost 14; bases outside the gene matches: 0. CDR3 size: 11 residues. Germline assignment: CDR1 LNHDA and CDR2 SQIVND (reference sequence). The CDR3 nucleotides read TGTGCCAGTAGTATGGGACTAGCGGAGTTCTTC. It codes for CASSMGLAEFF.

Many counts were recorded for this clonotype. This rearrangement joins TRBV10-1 to TRBJ2-3; D unclear. Trimming shortened V by 0 bases and J by 0 bases, and 1 base separated the two germline ends. The CDR3 runs 13 residues. Looked up from germline, CDR1 is WNHNN and CDR2 is SYGVQD (reference sequence). The CDR3 nucleotides read TGCGCCAGCAGTGAGTCCAGCACAGATACGCAGTATTTT. Encoded protein: CASSESSTDTQYF.

There are many counts of this clonotype. The chain combines TRBV7-8 with TRBJ2-5; 9 positions match TRBD1. The ends lost 1 base at V and 1 base at J; junction bases unmatched: 7. The CDR3 extends over 17 amino acids. Germline CDR1 and CDR2: SGHVS and FQNEAQ. For the CDR3, the DNA is TGTGCCAGCAGCTTAGTATTTGGGGGACAGGGCCAAGAGACCCAGTACTTC. Its protein product is CASSLVFGGQGQETQYF.

This clonotype rates as medium-sized. The CDR3 loop reads CASTLAGYDNEQFF. The DNA for the CDR3 is TGCGCCAGCACCCTAGCGGGTTACGACAATGAGCAGTTCTTC. V usage is TRBV4-1 and J usage is TRBJ2-1; 8 bases are a match to TRBD2. Germline-derived CDR1 and CDR2 are MGHRA and YSYEKL. V was clipped by 7 bases and J by 5 bases; unmatched bases: 7. This CDR3 region has 14 residues.

In its sample, this clonotype was seen many times. The chain links TRBV9 to TRBJ2-7; D not resolved. CDR3 size: 15 residues. CDR1 and CDR2 from the germline V gene are SGDLS and YYNGEE. V was cut by 0 bases and J by 0 bases, with 10 bases left in between. CDR3: CASSVADGNSYEQYF. CDR3 nucleotide sequence: TGTGCCAGCAGCGTAGCTGACGGCAACTCCTACGAGCAGTACTTC.

This clonotype has at least ten counts. The chain carries TRBV7-9 and TRBJ2-3, with unresolved D. The V end was cut by 1 base, the J end by 4 bases, with 15 bases between. Germline CDR1 and CDR2: SEHNR and FQNEAQ (reference sequence). This CDR3 contains 16 residues. Written as DNA, the CDR3 is TGTGCCAGCAGCTTAGGCAGCCTTTCGATCGCAGATACGCAGTATTTT. It encodes CASSLGSLSIADTQYF.

This clonotype is termed medium-sized. The J gene is TRBJ2-4, the V gene TRBV7-9; D is unresolved. The germline V and J ends were trimmed by 4 bases and 8 bases, with 6 bases remaining between them. The CDR3 is 11 amino acids. The germline gives CDR1 SEHNR, CDR2 FQNEAQ (reference sequence). The chain's CDR3 is CASSSGDIQYF. The CDR3, as DNA: TGTGCCAGCAGCTCTGGGGACATTCAGTACTTC.

At least ten counts were recorded for this clonotype. The chain carries TRBV12-3 or TRBV12-4 and TRBJ2-1; D may be TRBD2 (5 bases). Deletions cut 6 bases from V and 12 bases from J, with 18 bases between. There are 13 residues in the CDR3. CDR3 nucleotide sequence: TGTGCCAGCAGCCCGGGCGGGCTCCTCGCGCAGTTCTTC. It codes for CASSPGGLLAQFF.

The sample holds many counts of this clonotype. Written as DNA, the CDR3 is TGTGCCAGTAGTCTCCGACTGCAGCCCCAGCATTTT. This encodes CASSLRLQPQHF. This chain joins TRBV19 and TRBJ1-5, with D hard to call. CDR1 is LNHDA and CDR2 is SQIVND in the germline V gene (reference sequence). The CDR3 spans 12 residues. V was pared by 5 bases and J by 7 bases, with 9 bases between.

The chain carries TRBV12-3 or TRBV12-4 and TRBJ2-3; 10 nucleotides line up with TRBD1. The CDR3 is 15 residues long. V shed 3 bases and J 6 bases; nucleotides not matched to a gene: 6. CDR3 loop: CASSLGQGIVDTQYF. CDR3 nucleotides: TGTGCCAGCAGTTTGGGACAGGGGATAGTGGATACGCAGTATTTT.